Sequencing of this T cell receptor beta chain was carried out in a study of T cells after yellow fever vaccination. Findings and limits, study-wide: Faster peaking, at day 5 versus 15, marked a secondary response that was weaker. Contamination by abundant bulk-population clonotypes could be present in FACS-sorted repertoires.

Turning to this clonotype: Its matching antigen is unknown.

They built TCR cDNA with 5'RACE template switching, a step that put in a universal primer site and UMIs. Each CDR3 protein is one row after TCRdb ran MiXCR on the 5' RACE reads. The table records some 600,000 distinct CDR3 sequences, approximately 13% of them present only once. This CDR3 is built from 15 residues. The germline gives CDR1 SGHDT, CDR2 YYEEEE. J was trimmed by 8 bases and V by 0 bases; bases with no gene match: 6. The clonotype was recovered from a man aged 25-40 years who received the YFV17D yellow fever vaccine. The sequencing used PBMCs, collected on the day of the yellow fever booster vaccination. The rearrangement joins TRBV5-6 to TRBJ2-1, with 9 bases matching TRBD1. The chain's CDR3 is CASSLGGQGLYEQFF. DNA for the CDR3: TGTGCCAGCAGCTTGGGCGGACAGGGGCTATATGAGCAGTTCTTC.